This paragraph covers one T cell receptor beta chain sequence. Its antigen is as yet unknown. The data were obtained in a study of shared clonotypes between healthy human individuals. Study in general: Per-donor plates numbered three CD4 naive, three CD4 memory, two CD8 naive and one CD8 memory.

In germline, CDR1 is SNHLY, CDR2 FYNNEI. CDR3 size: 17 residues. V was cut by 3 bases and J by 7 bases, with 22 bases left in between. Study-wide results and limits: Memory subsets had estimated richness that was generally smaller than that of naive subsets. The study drew on few donors, limiting represented genetic and exposure-history diversity.

Samples underwent the assay at deep level. Here immunoSEQ multiplex PCR was the method, and the copy in TCRdb shows in-frame clones only, minus some. The sample gives some 2.1 million clones, around 93% of which show up once; about 1.7% is in the top ten. Terminally differentiated effector memory CD45RA+ cells were left out of the naive CD8 fraction, which was CD45RO-negative and positively selected for CCR7. The sequencing input was naive CD8+ T cells from PBMCs. The chain employs TRBV2 and TRBJ2-1; TRBD1 might be the D (5 bases). This clonotype originated in a man aged 18 to 29 in good health. Some clones in this sample may be carry-over from other donors' samples. This CDR3 is CASSEIFSQGVGNEQFF. CDR3 nucleotides: TGTGCCAGCAGTGAGATCTTTTCCCAGGGCGTGGGGAATGAGCAGTTCTTC.